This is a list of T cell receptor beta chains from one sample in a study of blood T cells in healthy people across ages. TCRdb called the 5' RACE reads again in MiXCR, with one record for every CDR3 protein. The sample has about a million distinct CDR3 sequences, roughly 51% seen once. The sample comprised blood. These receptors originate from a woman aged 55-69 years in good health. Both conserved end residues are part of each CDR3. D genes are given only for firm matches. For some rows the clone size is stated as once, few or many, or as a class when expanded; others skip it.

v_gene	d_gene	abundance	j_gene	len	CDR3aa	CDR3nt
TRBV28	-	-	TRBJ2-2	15	CASSPWTERTGELFF	TGTGCCAGCAGTCCGTGGACAGAGCGGACCGGGGAGCTGTTTTTT
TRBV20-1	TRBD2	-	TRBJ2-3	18	CSARDGAGVNQGRDTQYF	TGCAGTGCTAGAGATGGGGCGGGAGTAAATCAGGGTAGGGATACGCAGTATTTT
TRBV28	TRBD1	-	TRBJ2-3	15	CASGTGTGVSYTQYF	TGTGCCAGCGGGACCGGGACAGGGGTTTCATATACGCAGTATTTT
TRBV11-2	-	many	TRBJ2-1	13	CASSLSTVNEQFF	TGTGCCAGCAGCTTATCAACAGTAAATGAGCAGTTCTTC
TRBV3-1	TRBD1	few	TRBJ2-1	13	CASSQAGGNEQFF	TGTGCCAGCAGCCAGGCAGGGGGCAATGAGCAGTTCTTC
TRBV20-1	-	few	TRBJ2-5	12	CSASRNQETQYF	TGCAGTGCTAGCCGAAACCAAGAGACCCAGTACTTC
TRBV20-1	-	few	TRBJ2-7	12	CSASKGPTEQYF	TGCAGTGCTAGCAAGGGTCCTACCGAGCAGTACTTC
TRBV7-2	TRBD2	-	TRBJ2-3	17	CASSLQTSGRWGDTQYF	TGTGCCAGCAGCTTACAAACTAGCGGGAGGTGGGGAGATACGCAGTATTTT
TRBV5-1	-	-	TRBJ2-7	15	CASSADEGIYNEQYF	TGCGCCAGCAGCGCCGACGAGGGGATATACAATGAGCAGTACTTC
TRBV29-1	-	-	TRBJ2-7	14	CSVTEPRGNYEQYF	TGCAGCGTTACAGAACCCAGGGGTAATTACGAGCAGTACTTC
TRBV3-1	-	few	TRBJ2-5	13	CASSQALEETQYF	TGTGCCAGCAGCCAAGCCCTAGAAGAGACCCAGTACTTC
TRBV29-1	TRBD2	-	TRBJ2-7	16	CSVALSGRASYNEQYF	TGCAGCGTTGCCCTATCCGGGAGGGCCTCCTACAATGAGCAGTACTTC
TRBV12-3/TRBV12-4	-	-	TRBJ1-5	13	CASSAKSVQPQHF	TGTGCCAGCAGTGCAAAGTCGGTTCAGCCCCAGCATTTT
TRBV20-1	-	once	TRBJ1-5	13	CSARSGAGQPQHF	TGCAGTGCTAGGTCCGGAGCTGGGCAGCCCCAGCATTTT
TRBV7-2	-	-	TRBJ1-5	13	CASSEERRQPQHF	TGTGCCAGCAGCGAAGAGAGGAGGCAGCCCCAGCATTTT
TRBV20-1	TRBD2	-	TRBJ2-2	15	CSAPYGGRATGELFF	TGCAGTGCTCCATACGGCGGGAGGGCCACCGGGGAGCTGTTTTTT
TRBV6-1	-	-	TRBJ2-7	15	CASSEFRGVANEQYF	TGTGCCAGCAGTGAATTTAGGGGAGTCGCCAACGAGCAGTACTTC
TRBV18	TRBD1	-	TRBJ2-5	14	CASSPQTGRETQYF	TGTGCCAGCTCACCTCAGACAGGGCGGGAGACCCAGTACTTC
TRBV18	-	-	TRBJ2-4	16	CASSITPQGPKNIQYF	TGTGCCAGCTCAATTACGCCACAGGGACCCAAAAACATTCAGTACTTC
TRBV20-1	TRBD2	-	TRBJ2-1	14	CSLAGGPVGNEQFF	TGCAGTCTAGCGGGAGGGCCGGTTGGAAATGAGCAGTTCTTC
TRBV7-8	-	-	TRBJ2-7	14	CASSKRQSYNEQYF	TGTGCCAGCAGCAAGCGCCAGTCCTACAATGAGCAGTACTTC
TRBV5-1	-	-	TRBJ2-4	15	CASSSPRDNKNIQYF	TGCGCCAGCAGCAGCCCGAGGGATAACAAAAACATTCAGTACTTC
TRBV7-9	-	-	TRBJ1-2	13	CASSLAQEGGYTF	TGTGCCAGCAGCTTAGCGCAAGAGGGCGGCTACACCTTC
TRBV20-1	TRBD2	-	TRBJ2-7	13	CSALAGGPNEQYF	TGCAGTGCCTTAGCGGGAGGGCCGAACGAGCAGTACTTC
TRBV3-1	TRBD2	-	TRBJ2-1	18	CASSQDQGLAGRVHEQFF	TGTGCCAGCAGCCAAGATCAAGGACTAGCGGGAAGGGTCCATGAGCAGTTCTTC
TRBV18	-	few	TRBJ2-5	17	CASSPQRDSRPSETQYF	TGTGCCAGCTCACCCCAACGGGACTCACGACCTTCGGAGACCCAGTACTTC
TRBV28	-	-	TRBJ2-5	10	CASARETQYF	TGTGCCAGCGCCCGAGAGACCCAGTACTTC
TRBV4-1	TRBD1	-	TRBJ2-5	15	CASSQVTGGDGTQYF	TGCGCCAGCAGCCAAGTGACAGGGGGCGACGGGACCCAGTACTTC
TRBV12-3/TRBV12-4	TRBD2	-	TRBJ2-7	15	CASSSVAGSSYEQYF	TGTGCCAGCAGTTCTGTAGCGGGGAGCTCCTACGAGCAGTACTTC
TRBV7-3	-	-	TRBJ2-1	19	CASSLKIGGGPHSYNEQFF	TGTGCCAGCAGCTTAAAGATTGGGGGCGGGCCACACTCCTACAATGAGCAGTTCTTC
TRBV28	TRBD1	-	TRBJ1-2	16	CASSFIRDRANYGYTF	TGTGCCAGCAGCTTTATCCGGGACAGAGCTAACTATGGCTACACCTTC
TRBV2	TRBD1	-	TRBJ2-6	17	CASTLSRGRSGANVLTF	TGTGCCAGCACCTTAAGCAGGGGGCGATCTGGGGCCAACGTCCTGACTTTC
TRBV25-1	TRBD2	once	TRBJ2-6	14	CASMGGSGANVLTF	TGTGCCTCGATGGGGGGGTCTGGGGCCAACGTCCTGACTTTC
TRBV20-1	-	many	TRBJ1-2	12	CSAPPDRYGYTF	TGCAGTGCTCCTCCGGACCGCTATGGCTACACCTTC
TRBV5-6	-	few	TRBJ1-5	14	CASSPYSSNQPQHF	TGTGCCAGCAGCCCTTACAGTAGCAATCAGCCCCAGCATTTT
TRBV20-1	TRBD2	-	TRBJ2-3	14	CSAGDYSSTDTQYF	TGCAGTGCTGGGGACTACTCTAGCACAGATACGCAGTATTTT
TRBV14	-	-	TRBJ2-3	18	CASSQAQERVRGTDTQYF	TGTGCCAGCAGCCAAGCCCAAGAGAGGGTACGGGGCACAGATACGCAGTATTTT
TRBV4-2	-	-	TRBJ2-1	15	CASSQDRGLVIEQFF	TGTGCCAGCAGCCAAGATAGGGGCCTCGTAATCGAGCAGTTCTTC
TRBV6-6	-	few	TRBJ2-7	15	CASSYGGTAWNEQYF	TGTGCCAGCAGTTACGGGGGGACTGCTTGGAACGAGCAGTACTTC
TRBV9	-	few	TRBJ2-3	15	CASSVGGVGTDTQYF	TGTGCCAGCAGCGTTGGAGGGGTTGGCACAGATACGCAGTATTTT
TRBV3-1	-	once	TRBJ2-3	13	CASSQFVADAQYF	TGTGCCAGCAGCCAATTCGTCGCAGATGCGCAGTATTTT
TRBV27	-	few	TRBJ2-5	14	CASSLRDPQETQYF	TGTGCCAGCAGTTTAAGGGATCCCCAAGAGACCCAGTACTTC
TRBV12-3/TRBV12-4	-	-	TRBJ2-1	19	CASSLSMSKKAALSNEQFF	TGTGCCAGCAGTTTGTCAATGTCCAAGAAAGCAGCGTTGAGCAATGAGCAGTTCTTC
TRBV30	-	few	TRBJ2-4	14	CAYESAGPKNIQYF	TGTGCCTACGAATCGGCAGGCCCCAAAAACATTCAGTACTTC
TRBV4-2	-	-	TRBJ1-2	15	CASSQDLDGSSGYTF	TGTGCCAGCAGCCAAGATCTGGACGGGTCCAGCGGCTACACCTTC
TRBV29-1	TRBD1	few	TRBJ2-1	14	CSGAGGRTYNEQFF	TGCAGCGGGGCAGGGGGCCGTACCTACAATGAGCAGTTCTTC
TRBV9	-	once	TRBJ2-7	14	CASSTRDFAYEQYF	TGTGCCAGCAGCACCCGAGACTTTGCCTACGAGCAGTACTTC
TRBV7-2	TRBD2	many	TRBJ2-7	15	CASSPRAGVTYEQYF	TGTGCCAGCAGCCCCAGGGCGGGGGTAACCTACGAGCAGTACTTC
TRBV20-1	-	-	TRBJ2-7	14	CSAPLGTGNYEQYF	TGCAGTGCACCTCTGGGGACTGGGAACTACGAGCAGTACTTC
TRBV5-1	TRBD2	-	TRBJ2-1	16	CASTLDPGGSLNEQFF	TGCGCCAGCACGCTTGACCCGGGAGGCTCTCTCAATGAGCAGTTCTTC
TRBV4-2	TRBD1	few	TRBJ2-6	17	CASSQGRTGSGANVLTF	TGTGCCAGCAGCCAAGGGAGGACAGGGTCTGGGGCCAACGTCCTGACTTTC
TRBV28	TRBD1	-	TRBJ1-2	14	CASSLLGTVGGYTF	TGTGCCAGCAGTTTATTAGGGACAGTGGGAGGCTACACCTTC
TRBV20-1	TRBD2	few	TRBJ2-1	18	CSASLAGGPNNFYNEQFF	TGCAGTGCTAGCCTAGCGGGAGGGCCCAATAACTTTTACAATGAGCAGTTCTTC
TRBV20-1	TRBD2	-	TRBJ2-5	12	CSAGTSGETQYF	TGCAGTGCTGGGACTAGCGGTGAGACCCAGTACTTC
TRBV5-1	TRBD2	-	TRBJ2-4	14	CASSLSSGIKEQYF	TGCGCCAGCAGCTTGAGTAGCGGGATAAAAGAGCAGTACTTC
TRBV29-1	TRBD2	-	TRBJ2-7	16	CSVRGKRESAIDEQYF	TGCAGCGTTCGTGGGAAGCGGGAGTCCGCAATCGACGAGCAGTACTTC
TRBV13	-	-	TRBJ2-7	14	CASSLRRGAGEQYF	TGTGCCAGCAGCCTCAGACGGGGGGCAGGCGAACAGTACTTC
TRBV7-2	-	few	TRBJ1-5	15	CASSPRASVGQPQHF	TGTGCCAGCAGCCCCCGGGCCTCGGTGGGTCAGCCCCAGCATTTT
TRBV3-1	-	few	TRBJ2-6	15	CASSQAGAGANVLTF	TGTGCCAGCAGCCAAGCGGGGGCTGGGGCCAACGTCCTGACTTTC
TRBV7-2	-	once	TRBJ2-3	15	CASSLPGGGTDTQYF	TGTGCCAGCAGCTTACCGGGCGGGGGCACAGATACGCAGTATTTT